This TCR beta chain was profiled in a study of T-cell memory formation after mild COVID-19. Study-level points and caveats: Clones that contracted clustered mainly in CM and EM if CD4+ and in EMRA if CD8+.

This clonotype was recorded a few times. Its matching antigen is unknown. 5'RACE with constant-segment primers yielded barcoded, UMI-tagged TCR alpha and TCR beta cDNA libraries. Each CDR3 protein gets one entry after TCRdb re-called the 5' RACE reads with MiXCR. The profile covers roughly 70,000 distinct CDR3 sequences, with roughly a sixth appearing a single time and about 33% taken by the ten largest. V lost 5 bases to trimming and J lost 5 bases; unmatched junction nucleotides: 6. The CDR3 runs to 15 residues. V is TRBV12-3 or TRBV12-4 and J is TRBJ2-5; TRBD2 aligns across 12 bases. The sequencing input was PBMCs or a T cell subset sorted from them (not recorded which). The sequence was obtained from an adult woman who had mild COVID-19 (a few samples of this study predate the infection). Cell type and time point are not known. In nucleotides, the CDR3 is TGTGCCAGCAGTCTCCGACTAGCGGGGGAGGAGACCCAGTACTTC. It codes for CASSLRLAGEETQYF.